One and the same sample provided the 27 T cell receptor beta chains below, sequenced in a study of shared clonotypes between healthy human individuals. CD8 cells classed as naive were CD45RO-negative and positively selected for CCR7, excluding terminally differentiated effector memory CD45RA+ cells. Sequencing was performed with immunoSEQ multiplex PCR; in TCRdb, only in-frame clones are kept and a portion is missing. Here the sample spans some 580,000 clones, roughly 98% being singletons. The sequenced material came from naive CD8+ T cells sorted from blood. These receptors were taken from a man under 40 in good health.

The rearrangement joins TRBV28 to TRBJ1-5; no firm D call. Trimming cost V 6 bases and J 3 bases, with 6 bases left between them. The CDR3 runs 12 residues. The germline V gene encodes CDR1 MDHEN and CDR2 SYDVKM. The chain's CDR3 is CASSYDNQPQHF. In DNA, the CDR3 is TGTGCCAGCAGCTACGACAATCAGCCCCAGCATTTT.

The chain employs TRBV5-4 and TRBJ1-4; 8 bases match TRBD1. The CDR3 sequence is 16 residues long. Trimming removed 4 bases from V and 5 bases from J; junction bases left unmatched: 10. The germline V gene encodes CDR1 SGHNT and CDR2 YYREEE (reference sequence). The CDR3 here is CASSPGQDPGNEKLFF. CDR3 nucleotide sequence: TGTGCCAGCAGCCCGGGACAGGATCCGGGGAATGAAAAACTGTTTTTT.

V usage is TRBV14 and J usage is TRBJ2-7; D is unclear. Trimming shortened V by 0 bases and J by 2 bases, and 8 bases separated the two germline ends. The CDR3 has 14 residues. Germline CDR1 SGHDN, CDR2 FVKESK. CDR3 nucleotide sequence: TGTGCCAGCAGCCAAGATGAGATGACCTACGAGCAGTACTTC. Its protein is CASSQDEMTYEQYF.

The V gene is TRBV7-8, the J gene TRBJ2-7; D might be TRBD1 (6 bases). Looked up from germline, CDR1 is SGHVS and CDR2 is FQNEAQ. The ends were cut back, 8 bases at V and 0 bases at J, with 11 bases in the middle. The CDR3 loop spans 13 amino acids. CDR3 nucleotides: TGTGCCAGCGAAGGGGACAACTCCTACGAGCAGTACTTC. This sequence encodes CASEGDNSYEQYF.

The CDR3 loop is CASSFRTGYEQYF. In nucleotides, the CDR3 is TGCGCCAGCAGCTTCCGGACAGGGTACGAGCAGTACTTC. The V call is TRBV5-1, the J call TRBJ2-7, with 8 bases identical to TRBD1. V lost 2 bases, J lost 4 bases, and 2 bases stayed unmatched. The CDR3 has 13 amino acids. Germline V gives CDR1 SGHRS, CDR2 YFSETQ.

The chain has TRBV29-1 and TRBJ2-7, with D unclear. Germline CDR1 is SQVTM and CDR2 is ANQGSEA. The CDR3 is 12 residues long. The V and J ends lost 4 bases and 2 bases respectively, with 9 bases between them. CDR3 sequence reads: CSVVVRPYEQYF. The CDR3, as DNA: TGCAGCGTTGTGGTCAGACCCTACGAGCAGTACTTC.

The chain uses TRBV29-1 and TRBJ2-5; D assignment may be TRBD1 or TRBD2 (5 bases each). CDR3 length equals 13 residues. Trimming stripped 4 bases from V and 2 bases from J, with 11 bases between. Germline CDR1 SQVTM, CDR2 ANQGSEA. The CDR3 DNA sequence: TGCAGCGTTGCAGGGTCGGGGCAAGAGACCCAGTACTTC. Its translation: CSVAGSGQETQYF.

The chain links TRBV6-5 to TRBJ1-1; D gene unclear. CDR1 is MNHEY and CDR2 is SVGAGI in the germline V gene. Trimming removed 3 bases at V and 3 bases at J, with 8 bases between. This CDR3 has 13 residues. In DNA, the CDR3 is TGTGCCAGCAGTTATGGGCGGGACACTGAAGCTTTCTTT. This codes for CASSYGRDTEAFF.

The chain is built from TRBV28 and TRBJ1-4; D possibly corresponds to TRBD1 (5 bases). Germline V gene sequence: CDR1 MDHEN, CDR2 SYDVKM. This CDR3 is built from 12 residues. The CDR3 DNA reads TGTGGGGCGGGGCAGGGTGATGAAAAACTGTTTTTT. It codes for CGAGQGDEKLFF.

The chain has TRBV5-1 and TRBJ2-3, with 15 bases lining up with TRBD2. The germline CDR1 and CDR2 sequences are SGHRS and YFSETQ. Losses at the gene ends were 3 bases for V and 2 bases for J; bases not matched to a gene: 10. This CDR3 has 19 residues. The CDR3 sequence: CASSSSGLAGGLHTDTQYF. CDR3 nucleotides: TGCGCCAGCAGCTCCTCCGGACTAGCGGGAGGGCTCCACACAGATACGCAGTATTTT.

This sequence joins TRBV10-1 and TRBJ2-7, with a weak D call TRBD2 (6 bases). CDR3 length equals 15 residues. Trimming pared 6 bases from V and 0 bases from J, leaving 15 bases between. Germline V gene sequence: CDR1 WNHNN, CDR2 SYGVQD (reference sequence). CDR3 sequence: CASSHTRDFSYEQYF. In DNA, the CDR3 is TGCGCCAGCAGCCACACCCGGGACTTCTCCTACGAGCAGTACTTC.

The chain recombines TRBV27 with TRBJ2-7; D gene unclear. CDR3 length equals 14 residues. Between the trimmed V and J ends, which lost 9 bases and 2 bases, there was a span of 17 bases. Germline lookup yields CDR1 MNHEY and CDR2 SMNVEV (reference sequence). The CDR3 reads CASKIGPGPYEQYF. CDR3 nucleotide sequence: TGTGCCAGTAAAATAGGACCGGGTCCCTACGAGCAGTACTTC.

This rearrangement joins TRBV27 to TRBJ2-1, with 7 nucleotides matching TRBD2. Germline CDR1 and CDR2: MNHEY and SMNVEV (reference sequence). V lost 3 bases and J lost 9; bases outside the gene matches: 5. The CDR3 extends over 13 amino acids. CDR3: CASSLAGASEQFF. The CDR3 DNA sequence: TGTGCCAGCAGTTTGGCGGGAGCCAGTGAGCAGTTCTTC.

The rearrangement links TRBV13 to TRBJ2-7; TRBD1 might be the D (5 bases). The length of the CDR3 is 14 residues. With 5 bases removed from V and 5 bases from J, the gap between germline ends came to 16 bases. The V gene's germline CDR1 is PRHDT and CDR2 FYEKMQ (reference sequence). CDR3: CASSAMARVDEQYF. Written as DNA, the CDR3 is TGTGCCAGCAGCGCAATGGCCAGGGTCGACGAGCAGTACTTC.

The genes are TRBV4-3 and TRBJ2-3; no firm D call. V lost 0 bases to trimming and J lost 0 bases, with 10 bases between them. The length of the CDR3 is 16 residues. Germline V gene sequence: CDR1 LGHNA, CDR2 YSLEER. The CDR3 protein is CASSQEVVGSTDTQYF. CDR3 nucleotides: TGCGCCAGCAGCCAAGAGGTCGTGGGAAGCACAGATACGCAGTATTTT.

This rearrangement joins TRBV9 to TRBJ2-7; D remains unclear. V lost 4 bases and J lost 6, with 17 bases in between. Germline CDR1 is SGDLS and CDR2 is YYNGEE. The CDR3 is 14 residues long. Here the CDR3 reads CASSPTDSQREQYF. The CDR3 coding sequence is TGTGCCAGCAGCCCGACTGACTCCCAGCGCGAGCAGTACTTC.

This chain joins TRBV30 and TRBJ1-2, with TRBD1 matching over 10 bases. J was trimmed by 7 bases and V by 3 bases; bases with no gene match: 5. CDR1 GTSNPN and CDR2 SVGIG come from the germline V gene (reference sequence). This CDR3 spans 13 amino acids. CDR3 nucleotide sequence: TGTGCCTGGAGAGGGACAGGGGTGGGTGGCTACACCTTC. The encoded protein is CAWRGTGVGGYTF.

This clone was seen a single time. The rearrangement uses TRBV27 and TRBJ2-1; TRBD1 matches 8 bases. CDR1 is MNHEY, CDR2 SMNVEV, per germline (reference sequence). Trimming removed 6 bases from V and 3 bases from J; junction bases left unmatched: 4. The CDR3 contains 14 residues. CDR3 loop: CASSGQGLYNEQFF. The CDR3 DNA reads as TGTGCCAGCAGCGGACAGGGCCTCTACAATGAGCAGTTCTTC.

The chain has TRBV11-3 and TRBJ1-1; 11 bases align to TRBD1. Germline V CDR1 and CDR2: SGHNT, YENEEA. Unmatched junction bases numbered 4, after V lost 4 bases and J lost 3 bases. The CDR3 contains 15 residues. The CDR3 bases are TGTGCCAGCAGCTCCGGACAGGGGGCATACACTGAAGCTTTCTTT. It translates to CASSSGQGAYTEAFF.

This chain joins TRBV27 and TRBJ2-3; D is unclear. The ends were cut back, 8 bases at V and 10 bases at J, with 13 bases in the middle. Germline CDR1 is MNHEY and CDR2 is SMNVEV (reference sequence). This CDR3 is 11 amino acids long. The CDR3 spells CASSTSTAQYF. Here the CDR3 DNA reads TGTGCCAGCTCCACTTCGACGGCGCAGTATTTT.

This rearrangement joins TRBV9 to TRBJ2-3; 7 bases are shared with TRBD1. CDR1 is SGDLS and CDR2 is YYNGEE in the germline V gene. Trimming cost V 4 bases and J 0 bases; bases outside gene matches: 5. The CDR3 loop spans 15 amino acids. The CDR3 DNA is TGTGCCAGCAGCACGAAGACAGGGAGCACAGATACGCAGTATTTT. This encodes CASSTKTGSTDTQYF.

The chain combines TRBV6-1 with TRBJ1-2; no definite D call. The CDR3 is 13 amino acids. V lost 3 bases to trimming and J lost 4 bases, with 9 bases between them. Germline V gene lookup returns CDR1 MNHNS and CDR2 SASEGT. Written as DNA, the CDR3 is TGTGCCAGCAGTGAGTCGCGGGCCTATGGCTACACCTTC. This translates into CASSESRAYGYTF.

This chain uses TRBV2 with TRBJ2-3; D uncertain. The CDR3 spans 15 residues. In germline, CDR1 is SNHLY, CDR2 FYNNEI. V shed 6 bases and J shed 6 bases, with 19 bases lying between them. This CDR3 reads CASRGRQVAPDTQYF. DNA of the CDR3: TGTGCCAGCAGAGGCAGACAAGTAGCCCCGGATACGCAGTATTTT. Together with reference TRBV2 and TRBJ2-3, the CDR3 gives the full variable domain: EPEVTQTPSHQVTQMGQEVILRCVPISNHLYFYWYRQILGQKVEFLVSFYNNEISEKSEIFDDQFSVERPDGSNFTLKIRSTKLEDSAMYFCASRGRQVAPDTQYFGPGTRLTVL.

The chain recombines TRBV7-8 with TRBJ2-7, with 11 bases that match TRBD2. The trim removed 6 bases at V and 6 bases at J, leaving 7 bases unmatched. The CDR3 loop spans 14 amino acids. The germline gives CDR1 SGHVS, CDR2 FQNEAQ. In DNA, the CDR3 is TGTGCCAGCAGACCACTAGCGGGAGCTTTCGAGCAGTACTTC. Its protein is CASRPLAGAFEQYF.

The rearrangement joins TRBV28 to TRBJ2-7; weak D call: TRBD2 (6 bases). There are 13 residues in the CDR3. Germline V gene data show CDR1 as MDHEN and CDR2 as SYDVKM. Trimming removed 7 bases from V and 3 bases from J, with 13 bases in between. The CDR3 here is CASKLASGYEQYF. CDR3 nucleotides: TGTGCCAGCAAGCTAGCGTCCGGCTACGAGCAGTACTTC.

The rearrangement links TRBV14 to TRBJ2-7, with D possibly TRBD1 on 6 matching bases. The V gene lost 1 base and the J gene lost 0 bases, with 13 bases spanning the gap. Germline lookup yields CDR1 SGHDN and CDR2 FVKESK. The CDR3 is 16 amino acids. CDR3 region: CASSQGRGYSSYEQYF. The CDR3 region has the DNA TGTGCCAGCAGCCAAGGAAGGGGGTACAGCTCCTACGAGCAGTACTTC.

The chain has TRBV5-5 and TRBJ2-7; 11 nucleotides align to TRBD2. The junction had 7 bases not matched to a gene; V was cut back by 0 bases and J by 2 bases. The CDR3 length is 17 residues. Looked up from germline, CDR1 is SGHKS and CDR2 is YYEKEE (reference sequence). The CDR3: CASSLAASGGTPYEQYF. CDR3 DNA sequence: TGTGCCAGCAGCTTGGCCGCTAGCGGGGGGACCCCCTACGAGCAGTACTTC. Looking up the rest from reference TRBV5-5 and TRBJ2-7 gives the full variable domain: DAGVTQSPTHLIKTRGQQVTLRCSPISGHKSVSWYQQVLGQGPQFIFQYYEKEERGRGNFPDRFSARQFPNYSSELNVNALLLGDSALYLCASSLAASGGTPYEQYFGPGTRLTVT.